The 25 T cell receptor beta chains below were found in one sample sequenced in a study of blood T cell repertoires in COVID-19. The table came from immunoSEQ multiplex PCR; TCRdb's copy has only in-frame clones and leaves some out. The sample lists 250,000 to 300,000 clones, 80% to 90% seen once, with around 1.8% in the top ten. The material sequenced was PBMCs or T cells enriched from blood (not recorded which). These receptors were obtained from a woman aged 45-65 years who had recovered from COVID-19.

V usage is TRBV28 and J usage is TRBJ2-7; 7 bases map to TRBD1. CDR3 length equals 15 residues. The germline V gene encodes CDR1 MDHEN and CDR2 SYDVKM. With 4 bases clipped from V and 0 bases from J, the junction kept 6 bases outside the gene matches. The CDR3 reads CASSSTGQSSYEQYF. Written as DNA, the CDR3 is TGTGCCAGCAGTTCTACGGGACAGAGCTCCTACGAGCAGTACTTC. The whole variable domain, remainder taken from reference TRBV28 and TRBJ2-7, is DVKVTQSSRYLVKRTGEKVFLECVQDMDHENMFWYRQDPGLGLRLIYFSYDVKMKEKGDIPEGYSVSREKKERFSLILESASTNQTSMYLCASSSTGQSSYEQYFGPGTRLTVT.

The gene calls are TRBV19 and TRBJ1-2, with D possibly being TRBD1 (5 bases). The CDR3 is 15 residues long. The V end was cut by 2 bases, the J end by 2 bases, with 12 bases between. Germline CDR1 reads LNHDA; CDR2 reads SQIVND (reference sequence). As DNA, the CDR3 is TGTGCCAGTAGTATAACCCAGGGATCCAACTATGGCTACACCTTC. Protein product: CASSITQGSNYGYTF.

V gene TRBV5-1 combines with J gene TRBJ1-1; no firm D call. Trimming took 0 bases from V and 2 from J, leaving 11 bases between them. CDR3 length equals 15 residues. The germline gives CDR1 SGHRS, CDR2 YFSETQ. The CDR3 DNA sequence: TGCGCCAGCAGCTTGGATGCAGGCCTTAACACTGAAGCTTTCTTT. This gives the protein CASSLDAGLNTEAFF.

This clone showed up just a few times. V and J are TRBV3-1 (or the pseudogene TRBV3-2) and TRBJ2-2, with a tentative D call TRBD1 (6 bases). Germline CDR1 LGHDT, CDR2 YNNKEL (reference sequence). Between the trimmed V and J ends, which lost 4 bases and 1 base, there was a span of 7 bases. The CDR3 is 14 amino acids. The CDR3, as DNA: TGTGCCAGCAGCCTGGGACAGAACACCGGGGAGCTGTTTTTT. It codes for CASSLGQNTGELFF.

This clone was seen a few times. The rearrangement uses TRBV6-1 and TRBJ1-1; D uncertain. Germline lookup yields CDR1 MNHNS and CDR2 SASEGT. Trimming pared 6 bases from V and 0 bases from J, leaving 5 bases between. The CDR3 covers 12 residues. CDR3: CASSQMNTEAFF. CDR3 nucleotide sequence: TGTGCCAGCAGCCAGATGAACACTGAAGCTTTCTTT.

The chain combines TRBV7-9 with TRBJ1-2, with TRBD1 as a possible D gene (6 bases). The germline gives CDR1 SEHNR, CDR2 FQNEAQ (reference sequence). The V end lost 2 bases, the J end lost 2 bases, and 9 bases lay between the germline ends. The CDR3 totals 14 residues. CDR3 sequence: CASSLQTGNYGYTF. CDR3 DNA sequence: TGTGCCAGCAGCTTACAAACAGGGAACTATGGCTACACCTTC.

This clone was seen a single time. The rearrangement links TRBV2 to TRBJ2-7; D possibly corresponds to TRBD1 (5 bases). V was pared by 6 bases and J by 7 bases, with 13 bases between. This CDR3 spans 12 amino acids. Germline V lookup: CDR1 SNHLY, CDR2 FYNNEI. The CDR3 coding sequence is TGTGCCAGCAGGTCCGACAGTCTTGAGCAGTACTTC. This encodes CASRSDSLEQYF. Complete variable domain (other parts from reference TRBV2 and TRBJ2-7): EPEVTQTPSHQVTQMGQEVILRCVPISNHLYFYWYRQILGQKVEFLVSFYNNEISEKSEIFDDQFSVERPDGSNFTLKIRSTKLEDSAMYFCASRSDSLEQYFGPGTRLTVT.

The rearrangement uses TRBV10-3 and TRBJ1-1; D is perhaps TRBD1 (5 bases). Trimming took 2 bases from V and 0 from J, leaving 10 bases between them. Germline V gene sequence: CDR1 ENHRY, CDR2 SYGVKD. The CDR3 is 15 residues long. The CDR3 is CAISEGGVMNTEAFF. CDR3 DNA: TGTGCCATCAGTGAGGGAGGGGTCATGAACACTGAAGCTTTCTTT.

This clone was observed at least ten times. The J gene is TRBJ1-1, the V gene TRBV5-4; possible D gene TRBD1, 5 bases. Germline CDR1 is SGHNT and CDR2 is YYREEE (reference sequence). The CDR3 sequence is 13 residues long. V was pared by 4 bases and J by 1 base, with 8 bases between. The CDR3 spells CASSPQENTEAFF. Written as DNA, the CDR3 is TGTGCCAGCAGCCCACAGGAGAACACTGAAGCTTTCTTT.

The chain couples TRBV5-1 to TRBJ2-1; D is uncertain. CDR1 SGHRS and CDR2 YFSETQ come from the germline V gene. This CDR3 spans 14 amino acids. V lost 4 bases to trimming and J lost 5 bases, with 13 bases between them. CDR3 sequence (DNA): TGCGCCAGCAGCCGACTCGAGTCAAACAATGAGCAGTTCTTC. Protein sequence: CASSRLESNNEQFF.

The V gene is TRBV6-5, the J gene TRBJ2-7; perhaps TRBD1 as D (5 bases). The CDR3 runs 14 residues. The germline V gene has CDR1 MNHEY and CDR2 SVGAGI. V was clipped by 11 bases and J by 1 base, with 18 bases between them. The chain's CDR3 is CAGAVGRFSYEQYF. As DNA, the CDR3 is TGTGCCGGGGCGGTCGGACGCTTTTCCTACGAGCAGTACTTC.

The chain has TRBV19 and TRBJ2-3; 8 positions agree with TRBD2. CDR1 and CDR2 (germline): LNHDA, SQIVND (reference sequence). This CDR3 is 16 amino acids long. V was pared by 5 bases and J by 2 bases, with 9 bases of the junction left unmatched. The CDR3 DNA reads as TGTGCCAGTAGTTCCCGGTTAGCGGGAAACACAGATACGCAGTATTTT. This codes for CASSSRLAGNTDTQYF. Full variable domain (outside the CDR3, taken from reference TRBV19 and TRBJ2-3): DGGITQSPKYLFRKEGQNVTLSCEQNLNHDAMYWYRQDPGQGLRLIYYSQIVNDFQKGDIAEGYSVSREKKESFPLTVTSAQKNPTAFYLCASSSRLAGNTDTQYFGPGTRLTVL.

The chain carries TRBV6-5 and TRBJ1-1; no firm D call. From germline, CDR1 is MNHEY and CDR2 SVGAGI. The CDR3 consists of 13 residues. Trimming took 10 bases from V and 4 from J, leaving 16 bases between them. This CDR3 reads CATRGSTGTEAFF. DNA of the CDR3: TGTGCCACTAGAGGGAGTACGGGCACTGAAGCTTTCTTT.

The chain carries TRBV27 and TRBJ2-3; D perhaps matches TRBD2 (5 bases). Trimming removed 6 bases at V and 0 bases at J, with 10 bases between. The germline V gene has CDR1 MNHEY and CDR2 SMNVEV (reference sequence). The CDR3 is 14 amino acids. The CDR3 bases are TGTGCCAGCAGGAGACCGGGGAGCACAGATACGCAGTATTTT. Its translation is CASRRPGSTDTQYF.

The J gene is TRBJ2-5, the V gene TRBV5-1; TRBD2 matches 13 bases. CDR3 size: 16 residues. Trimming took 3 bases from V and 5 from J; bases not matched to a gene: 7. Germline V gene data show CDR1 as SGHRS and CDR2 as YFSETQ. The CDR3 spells CASSSRTSGSGETQYF. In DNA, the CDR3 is TGCGCCAGCAGCTCAAGGACTAGCGGGAGTGGGGAGACCCAGTACTTC. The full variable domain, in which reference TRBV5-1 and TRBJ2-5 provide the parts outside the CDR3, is KAGVTQTPRYLIKTRGQQVTLSCSPISGHRSVSWYQQTPGQGLQFLFEYFSETQRNKGNFPGRFSGRQFSNSRSEMNVSTLELGDSALYLCASSSRTSGSGETQYFGPGTRLLVL.

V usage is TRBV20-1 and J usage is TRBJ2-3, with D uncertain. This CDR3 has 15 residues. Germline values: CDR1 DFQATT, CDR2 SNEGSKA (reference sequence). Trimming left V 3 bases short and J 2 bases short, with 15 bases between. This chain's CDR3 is CSASVPKIFTDTQYF. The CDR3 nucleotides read TGCAGTGCTAGTGTCCCTAAGATCTTCACAGATACGCAGTATTTT.

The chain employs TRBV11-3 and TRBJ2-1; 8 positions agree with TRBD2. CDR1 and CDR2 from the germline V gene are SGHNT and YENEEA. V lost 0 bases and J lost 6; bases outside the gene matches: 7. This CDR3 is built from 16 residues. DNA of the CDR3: TGTGCCAGCAGCTTAGAAGGGTCGGGAGGGAGCAATGAGCAGTTCTTC. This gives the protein CASSLEGSGGSNEQFF.

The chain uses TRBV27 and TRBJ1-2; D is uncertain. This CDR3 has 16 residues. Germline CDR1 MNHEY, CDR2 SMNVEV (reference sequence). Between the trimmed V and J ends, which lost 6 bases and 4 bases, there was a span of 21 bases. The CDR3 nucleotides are TGTGCCAGCAGCTCTTACAGCGGCTCATGGGGCTATGGCTACACCTTC. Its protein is CASSSYSGSWGYGYTF.

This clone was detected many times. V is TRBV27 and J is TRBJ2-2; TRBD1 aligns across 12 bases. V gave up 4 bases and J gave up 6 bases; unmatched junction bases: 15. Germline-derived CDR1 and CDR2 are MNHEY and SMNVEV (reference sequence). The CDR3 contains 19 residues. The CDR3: CASSSHLKGTGGGSGELFF. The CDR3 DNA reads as TGTGCCAGCAGTTCCCACCTAAAGGGGACAGGGGGCGGGTCCGGGGAGCTGTTTTTT.

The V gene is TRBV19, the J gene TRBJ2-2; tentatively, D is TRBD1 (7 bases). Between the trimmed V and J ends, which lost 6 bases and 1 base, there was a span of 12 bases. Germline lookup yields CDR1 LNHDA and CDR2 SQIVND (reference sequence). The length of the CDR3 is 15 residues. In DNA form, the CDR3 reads TGTGCCAGTAGGCGGGGACAGTTGAACACCGGGGAGCTGTTTTTT. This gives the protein CASRRGQLNTGELFF.

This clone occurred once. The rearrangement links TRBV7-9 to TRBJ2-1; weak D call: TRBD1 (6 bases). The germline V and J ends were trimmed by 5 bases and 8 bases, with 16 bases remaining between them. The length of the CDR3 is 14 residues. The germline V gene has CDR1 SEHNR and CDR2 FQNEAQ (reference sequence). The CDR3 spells CASSADMGADEQFF. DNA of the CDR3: TGTGCCAGCAGCGCTGACATGGGGGCGGATGAGCAGTTCTTC.

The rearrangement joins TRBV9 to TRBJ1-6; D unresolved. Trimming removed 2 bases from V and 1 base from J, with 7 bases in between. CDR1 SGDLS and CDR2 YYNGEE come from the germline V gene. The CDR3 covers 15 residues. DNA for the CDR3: TGTGCCAGCAGCGTGAGTTGGTCCTATAATTCACCCCTCCACTTT. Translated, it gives CASSVSWSYNSPLHF.

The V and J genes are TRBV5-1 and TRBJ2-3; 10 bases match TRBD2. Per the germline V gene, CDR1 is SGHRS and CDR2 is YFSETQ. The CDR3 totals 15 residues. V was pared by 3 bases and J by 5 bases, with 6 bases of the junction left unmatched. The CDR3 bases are TGCGCCAGCAGCTACGATGGACTAGCGGAAGATACGCAGTATTTT. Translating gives CASSYDGLAEDTQYF.

The CDR3 spells CASSFGQGMNTEAFF. CDR3 nucleotide sequence: TGTGCCAGCAGCTTTGGACAGGGGATGAACACTGAAGCTTTCTTT. The chain links TRBV11-2 to TRBJ1-1; 9 bases map to TRBD1. With 3 bases clipped from V and 0 bases from J, the junction kept 2 bases outside the gene matches. Germline CDR1 is SGHAT and CDR2 is FQNNGV. CDR3 length: 15 residues.

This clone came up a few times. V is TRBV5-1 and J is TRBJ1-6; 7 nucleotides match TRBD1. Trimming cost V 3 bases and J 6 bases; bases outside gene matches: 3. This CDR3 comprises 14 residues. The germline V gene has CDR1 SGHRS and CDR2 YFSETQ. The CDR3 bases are TGCGCCAGCAGCTCGGGGACAGCTAATTCACCCCTCCACTTT. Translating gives CASSSGTANSPLHF.